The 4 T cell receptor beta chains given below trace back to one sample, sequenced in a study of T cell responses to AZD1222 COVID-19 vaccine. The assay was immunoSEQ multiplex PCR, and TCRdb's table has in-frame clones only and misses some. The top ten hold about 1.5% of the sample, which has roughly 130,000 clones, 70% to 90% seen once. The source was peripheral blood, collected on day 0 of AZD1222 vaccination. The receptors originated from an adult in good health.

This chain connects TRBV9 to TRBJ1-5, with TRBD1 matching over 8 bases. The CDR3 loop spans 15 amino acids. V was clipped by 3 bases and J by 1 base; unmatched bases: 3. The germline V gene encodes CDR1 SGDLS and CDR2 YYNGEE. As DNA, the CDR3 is TGTGCCAGCAGCGCAGGGGGCTCGAGCAATCAGCCCCAGCATTTT. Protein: CASSAGGSSNQPQHF.

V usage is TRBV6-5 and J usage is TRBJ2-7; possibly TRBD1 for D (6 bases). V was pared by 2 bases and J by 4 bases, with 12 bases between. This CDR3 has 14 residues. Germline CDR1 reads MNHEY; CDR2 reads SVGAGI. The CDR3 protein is CASSYSGQSYEQYF. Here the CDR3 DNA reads TGTGCCAGCAGTTACAGTGGACAGTCTTACGAGCAGTACTTC.

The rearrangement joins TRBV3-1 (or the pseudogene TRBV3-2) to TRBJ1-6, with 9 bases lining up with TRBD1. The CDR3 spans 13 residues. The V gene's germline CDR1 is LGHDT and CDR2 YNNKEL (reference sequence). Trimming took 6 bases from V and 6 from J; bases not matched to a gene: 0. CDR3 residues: CASRDRGNSPLHF. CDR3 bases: TGTGCCAGCAGGGACAGGGGTAATTCACCCCTCCACTTT.

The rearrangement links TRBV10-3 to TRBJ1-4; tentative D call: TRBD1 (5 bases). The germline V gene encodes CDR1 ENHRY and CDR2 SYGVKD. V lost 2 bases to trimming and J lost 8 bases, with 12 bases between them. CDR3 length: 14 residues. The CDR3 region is CAISEPGIGEKLFF. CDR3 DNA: TGTGCCATCAGTGAGCCAGGGATAGGGGAAAAACTGTTTTTT.